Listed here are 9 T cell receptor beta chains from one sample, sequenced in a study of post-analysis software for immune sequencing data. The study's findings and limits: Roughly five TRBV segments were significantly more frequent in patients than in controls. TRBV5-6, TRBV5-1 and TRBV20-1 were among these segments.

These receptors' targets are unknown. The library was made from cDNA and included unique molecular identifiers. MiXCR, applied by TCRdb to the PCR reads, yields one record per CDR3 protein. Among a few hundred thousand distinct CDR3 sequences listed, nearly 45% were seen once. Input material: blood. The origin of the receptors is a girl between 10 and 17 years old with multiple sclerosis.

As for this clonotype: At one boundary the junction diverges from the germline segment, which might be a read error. CDR3 DNA: TGTGCCAGCAGCTTAGGGACTAGCGGGAGTAATGGGCAGTTCTTC. Its protein is CASSLGTSGSNGQFF. The chain links TRBV11-3 to TRBJ2-1; the match to TRBD2 covers 13 bases. Germline lookup yields CDR1 SGHNT and CDR2 YENEEA. There are 15 residues in the CDR3.

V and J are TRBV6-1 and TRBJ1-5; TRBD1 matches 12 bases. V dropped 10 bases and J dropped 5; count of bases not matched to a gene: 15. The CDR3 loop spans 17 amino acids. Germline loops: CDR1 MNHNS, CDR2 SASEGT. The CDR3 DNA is TGTGCCACTTCATTAACACCCGGGACAGGGGGCGATCAGCCCCAGCATTTT. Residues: CATSLTPGTGGDQPQHF.

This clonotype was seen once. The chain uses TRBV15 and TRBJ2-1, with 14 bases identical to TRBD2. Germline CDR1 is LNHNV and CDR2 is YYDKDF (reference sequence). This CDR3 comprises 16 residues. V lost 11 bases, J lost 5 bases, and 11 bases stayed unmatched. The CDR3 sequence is CAARKGLAGVDNEQFF. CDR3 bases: TGTGCCGCTAGAAAGGGACTAGCGGGAGTCGACAATGAGCAGTTCTTC.

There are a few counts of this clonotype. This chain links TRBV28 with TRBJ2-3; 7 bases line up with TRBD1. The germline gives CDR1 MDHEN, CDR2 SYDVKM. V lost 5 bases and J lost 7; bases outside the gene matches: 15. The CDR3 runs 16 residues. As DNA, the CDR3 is TGTGCCAGCAGTCCGATCCGGGACAGTCTTCGAAATACGCAGTATTTT. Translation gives CASSPIRDSLRNTQYF.

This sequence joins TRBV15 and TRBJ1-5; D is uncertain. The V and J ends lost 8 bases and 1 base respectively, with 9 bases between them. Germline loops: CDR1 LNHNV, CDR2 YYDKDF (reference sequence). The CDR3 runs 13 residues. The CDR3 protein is CATSAFSNQPQHF. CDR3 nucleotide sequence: TGTGCCACCTCGGCGTTCAGCAATCAGCCCCAGCATTTT. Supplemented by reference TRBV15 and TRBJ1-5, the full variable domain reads DAMVIQNPRYQVTQFGKPVTLSCSQTLNHNVMYWYQQKSSQAPKLLFHYYDKDFNNEADTPDNFQSRRPNTSFCFLDIRSPGLGDTAMYLCATSAFSNQPQHFGDGTRLSIL.

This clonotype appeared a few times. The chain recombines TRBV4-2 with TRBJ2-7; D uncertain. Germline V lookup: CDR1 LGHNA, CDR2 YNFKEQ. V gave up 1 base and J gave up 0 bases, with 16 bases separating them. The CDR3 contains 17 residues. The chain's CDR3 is CASSQVVTRENSYEQYF. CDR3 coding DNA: TGTGCCAGCAGCCAAGTCGTCACGCGAGAGAACTCCTACGAGCAGTACTTC.

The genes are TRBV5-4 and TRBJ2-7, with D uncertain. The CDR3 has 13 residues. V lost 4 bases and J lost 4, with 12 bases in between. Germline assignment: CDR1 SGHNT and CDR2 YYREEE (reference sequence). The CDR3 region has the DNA TGTGCCAGCAGCACGTTGGTTGGATACGAGCAGTACTTC. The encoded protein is CASSTLVGYEQYF.

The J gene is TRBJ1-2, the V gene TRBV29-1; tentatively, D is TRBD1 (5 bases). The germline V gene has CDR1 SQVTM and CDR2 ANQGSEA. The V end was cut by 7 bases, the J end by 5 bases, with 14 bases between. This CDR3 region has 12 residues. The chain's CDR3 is CSALWDGYGYTF. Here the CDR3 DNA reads TGCAGCGCCCTCTGGGACGGATATGGCTACACCTTC.

CDR3 bases: TGTGCCAGCCACGAGCGGATCGCTGGGGCCAACGTCCTGACTTTC. It specifies CASHERIAGANVLTF. V is TRBV6-1 and J is TRBJ2-6; perhaps TRBD2 as D (5 bases). The V end was cut by 8 bases, the J end by 2 bases, with 13 bases between. The CDR3 length is 15 residues. CDR1 MNHNS and CDR2 SASEGT come from the germline V gene.